The next 6 T cell receptor beta chains were all read from a single sample in a study of blood T cell repertoires in COVID-19. Repertoires were generated with immunoSEQ multiplex PCR, while TCRdb's copy carries only in-frame clones and drops some. Of roughly 45,000 clones listed, about 84% were seen once; the top ten hold 5.5% to 7%. Sequencing used peripheral blood. The receptors come from an older woman with acute or convalescent COVID-19.

The genes are TRBV15 and TRBJ1-5; D not certain. The germline V gene has CDR1 LNHNV and CDR2 YYDKDF (reference sequence). CDR3 length equals 15 residues. Trimming left V 0 bases short and J 4 bases short, with 10 bases between. The CDR3 region has the DNA TGTGCCACCAGCAGAGACGGATTCGGGAATCAGCCCCAGCATTTT. This encodes CATSRDGFGNQPQHF.

The rearrangement joins TRBV5-1 to TRBJ2-7; TRBD2 matches 9 bases. The germline V gene encodes CDR1 SGHRS and CDR2 YFSETQ. V shed 4 bases and J 1 base; nucleotides not matched to a gene: 3. This CDR3 is built from 14 residues. CDR3 sequence (DNA): TGCGCCAGCAGCCGCGGGGGGGGATCCTACGAGCAGTACTTC. Amino acid sequence: CASSRGGGSYEQYF.

The chain couples TRBV14 to TRBJ2-5; D is possibly TRBD1 (6 bases). Per germline, CDR1 SGHDN and CDR2 FVKESK. The CDR3 has 13 amino acids. The V end lost 4 bases, the J end lost 4 bases, and 10 bases lay between the germline ends. The CDR3 sequence: CASSLLGGETQYF. As DNA, the CDR3 is TGTGCCAGCAGCCTGCTAGGGGGAGAGACCCAGTACTTC.

The genes are TRBV7-9 and TRBJ1-1; possible D gene TRBD1, 5 bases. V lost 7 bases to trimming and J lost 0 bases, with 12 bases between them. Germline V gene lookup returns CDR1 SEHNR and CDR2 FQNEAQ (reference sequence). The CDR3 is made up of 14 amino acids. CDR3 region: CASNMGRLNTEAFF. In DNA form, the CDR3 reads TGTGCCAGCAACATGGGGCGCCTGAACACTGAAGCTTTCTTT.

The J gene is TRBJ2-7, the V gene TRBV7-2; TRBD1 is a possible D gene (5 bases). The CDR3 covers 14 residues. V was trimmed by 1 base and J by 6 bases, leaving 13 bases between them. The V gene's germline CDR1 is SGHTA and CDR2 FQGNSA. CDR3 in amino acids: CASSLEGLGLEQYF. The CDR3 bases are TGTGCCAGCAGCTTAGAAGGGTTGGGGCTCGAGCAGTACTTC.

The chain recombines TRBV27 with TRBJ2-7; tentatively, D is TRBD1 (5 bases). Per germline, CDR1 MNHEY and CDR2 SMNVEV (reference sequence). This CDR3 region has 14 residues. Trimming shortened V by 3 bases and J by 0 bases, and 9 bases separated the two germline ends. The CDR3, as DNA: TGTGCCAGCAGTTTGCAGGACACCTCCTACGAGCAGTACTTC. Translated: CASSLQDTSYEQYF.